This T cell receptor (beta chain) was documented in a study of T cell clonotyping in hematopoietic cell transplantation (dated by TCRdb to about 2021). Regarding the research as a whole: Recipient samples taken before transplant were collected after cytoreduction. In the study, approximately 140 blood samples were gathered from some 32 consecutive transplant recipients and their related donors. Recruitment of patients was conducted between 2015 and January 2017, and follow-up was continued until late 2020 or death. The investigation overall reported the following: The sample size was limited and the cells went unsorted, which meant the CD4 and CD8 repertoire contributions could not be told apart. Only a small fraction of recipient repertoires overlapped donor repertoires, with over 95% appearing de novo at the given depth. Broader TCR repertoire diversity after transplant was predicted by Inverse Simpson Index values from donors and from recipients before transplant. After transplant, TCR diversity in recipients dropped, and pathologically expanded clonotypes increased progressively from day 30 to day 180.

The immunoSEQ assay, a bias-controlled multiplex PCR with V- and J-specific primers, was used to amplify TCR beta CDR3 regions from genomic DNA. In a second PCR step, the CDR3 amplicons were tagged with a proprietary barcode plus Illumina adapter sequences. CDR3 libraries were sequenced on an Illumina MiSeq instrument. The paper's data handling went like this. Export and quality control were performed with immunoSEQ Analyzer 3.0, and downstream analyses were performed with R Bioconductor and Immunarch. Repertoire metrics were calculated using only productive rearrangements within the normalized downsampled data set. Clonotypes larger than 5 templates in the normalized cohort were defined as pathologically expanded. The Inverse Simpson Index was used to measure repertoire diversity. The non-normalized data set was used for CMV-specificity analyses so that all clonotypes could be captured. TCRdb retrieved this table from immuneACCESS and kept in-frame rearrangements only. Not all clones are present; in checked studies, unresolved V genes account for under half, and no reason is known for the remainder. That table furnishes V, J and clone size, whereas the DNA furnished D and trimming. The sample table holds several thousand clones, of which approximately 79% were seen once. The ten largest make up about 33% of the sample.

As concerns this clone: What this receptor recognizes is not known. The record has no base qualities; no much larger clone is one base away.

In the germline V gene, CDR1 corresponds to MGHDK and CDR2 to SYGVNS. The CDR3 has 12 amino acids, counting the end cysteine and phenylalanine. Kept here is only the CDR3 DNA, which spans 36 bases and is read in frame from base 1. The junction carries 5 bases between V and J, which are trimmed by 2 bases and 4 bases respectively. The meaning of the sample's time point label: recipient sample about 28 days before transplant, after cytoreduction. Blood samples were obtained from recipients approximately 28 days before transplant and at days 30, 100 and 180 after transplant. Nuclei Lysis Solution was used to extract genomic DNA from fresh or cryopreserved unfractionated peripheral blood mononuclear cells.

This receptor was identified in a man between 60 and 70 years old with acute myeloid leukemia. Some clones in this sample may be carry-over from other donors' samples. This chain joins TRBV25-1 to TRBJ2-5; no D gene call is confident. The input for sequencing was peripheral blood mononuclear cells, taken before stem cell transplant. The DNA sequence is given as TGTGCCAGCAGTGAAGGGGTAGAGACCCAGTACTTC. Its amino acids are CASSEGVETQYF.